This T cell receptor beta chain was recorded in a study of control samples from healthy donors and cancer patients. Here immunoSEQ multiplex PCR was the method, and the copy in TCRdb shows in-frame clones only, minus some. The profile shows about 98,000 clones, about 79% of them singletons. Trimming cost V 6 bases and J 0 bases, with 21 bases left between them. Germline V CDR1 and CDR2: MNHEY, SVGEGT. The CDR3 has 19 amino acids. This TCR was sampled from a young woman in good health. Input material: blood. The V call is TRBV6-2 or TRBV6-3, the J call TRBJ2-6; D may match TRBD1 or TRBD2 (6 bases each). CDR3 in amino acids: CASSQTRGPRFSGANVLTF. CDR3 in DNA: TGTGCCAGCAGCCAGACCCGGGGGCCTCGTTTCTCTGGGGCCAACGTCCTGACTTTC.